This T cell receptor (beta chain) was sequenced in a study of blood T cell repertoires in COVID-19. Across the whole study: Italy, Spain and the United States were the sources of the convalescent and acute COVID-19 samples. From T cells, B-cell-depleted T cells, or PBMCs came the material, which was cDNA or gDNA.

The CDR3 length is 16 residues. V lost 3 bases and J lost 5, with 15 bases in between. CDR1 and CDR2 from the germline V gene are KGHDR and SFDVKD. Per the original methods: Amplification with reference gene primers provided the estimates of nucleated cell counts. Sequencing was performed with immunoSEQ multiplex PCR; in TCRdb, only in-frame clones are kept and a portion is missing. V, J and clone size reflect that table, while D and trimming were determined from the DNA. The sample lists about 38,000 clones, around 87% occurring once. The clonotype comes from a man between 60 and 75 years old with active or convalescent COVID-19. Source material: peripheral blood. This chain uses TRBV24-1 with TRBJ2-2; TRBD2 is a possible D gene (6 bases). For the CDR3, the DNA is TGTGCCACCAGTGATACGTCGGGGGTGAATACCGGGGAGCTGTTTTTT. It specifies CATSDTSGVNTGELFF.